This paragraph covers one TCR beta chain sequence. V was pared by 1 base and J by 2 bases, with 5 bases of the junction left unmatched. CDR3 length equals 15 residues. CDR1 is SGHNT and CDR2 is YYREEE in the germline V gene (reference sequence). This sample was taken from a study of T cell changes during pregnancy in multiple sclerosis. The protocol was immunoSEQ multiplex PCR, while the TCRdb copy is restricted to in-frame clones and leaves out a portion. Here the sample spans 60,000 or so clones, about 90% being singletons. Sample: peripheral blood, taken in the second trimester of pregnancy. This receptor was obtained from a female donor in good health, enrolled as a control in a pregnancy study. This sequence joins TRBV5-4 and TRBJ2-7, with 8 bases that match TRBD2. The CDR3 nucleotides are TGTGCCAGCAGCTTGTACACTAGCGGTCCCTACGAGCAGTACTTC. The encoded protein is CASSLYTSGPYEQYF.